Listed below are T cell receptor beta chains from one sample, sequenced in a study of cytomegalovirus exposure and HLA in healthy donors. Sequencing was performed with immunoSEQ multiplex PCR; in TCRdb, only in-frame clones are kept and a portion is missing. The data contain 120,000 or so clones, roughly 80% of them singletons. Sample: PBMCs. These receptors originate from a young man in good health and CMV-seronegative. Each CDR3 is given with its conserved first and last residue. The order of the fields is J gene, V gene, clone size, D gene, CDR3 DNA, CDR3 protein. A D gene is named only where the DNA matches it firmly. The size of a clone is reported for some rows only, either as once, few or many, or as a class for expanded clones.

TRBJ2-7 TRBV5-1 once TRBD1 TGCGCCAGCAGCCCAACAGGGGTAGTATCGAGCTACGAGCAGTACTTC CASSPTGVVSSYEQYF
TRBJ2-1 TRBV7-2 . TRBD2 TGTGCCAGCAGCTCGAAAGCGGGGTCCTACAATGAGCAGTTCTTC CASSSKAGSYNEQFF
TRBJ1-4 TRBV6-5 . . TGTGCCAGCAGGGCAGGACATGATGAAAAACTGTTTTTT CASRAGHDEKLFF
TRBJ2-2 TRBV7-6 once TRBD1 TGTGCCAGCAGCTTAGTGACAGGGCAAACCGGGGAGCTGTTTTTT CASSLVTGQTGELFF
TRBJ2-3 TRBV27 . TRBD1 TGTGCCAGCAGTTCACCCCCGACAGGGGATGGGACAGATACGCAGTATTTT CASSSPPTGDGTDTQYF
TRBJ2-1 TRBV9 few . TGTGCCAGCAGCGCAGGGATCAGATACAATGAGCAGTTCTTC CASSAGIRYNEQFF
TRBJ2-2 TRBV6-5 few . TGTGCCAGCAGTGCGGGGAGTTTCGGGGAGCTGTTTTTT CASSAGSFGELFF
TRBJ2-7 TRBV18 . TRBD1 TGTGCCAGCTCACCACCGGGACAGTATAGAGGCGAGCAGTACTTC CASSPPGQYRGEQYF
TRBJ2-3 TRBV5-4 . . TGTGCCAGCACAACAGATTCCAGCACAGATACGCAGTATTTT CASTTDSSTDTQYF
TRBJ1-3 TRBV11-2 . TRBD1 TGTGCCAGCAGCTCCCTGGGGGTAGGGGGCGGCTCTGGAAACACCATATATTTT CASSSLGVGGGSGNTIYF
TRBJ2-2 TRBV23-1 once TRBD1 TGCGCCAGCAGTCAATCGGCCCCCGGGACAGAGAACACCGGGGAGCTGTTTTTT CASSQSAPGTENTGELFF
TRBJ1-5 TRBV6-6 few . TGTGCCAGCAGTCGACGGGATAGCAATCAGCCCCAGCATTTT CASSRRDSNQPQHF
TRBJ1-2 TRBV5-1 . . TGCGCCAGCAGCTTTGAGTGGTTGGACAGCCACGGGGCTAGGTATGGCTACACCTTC CASSFEWLDSHGARYGYTF
TRBJ2-7 TRBV5-4 few TRBD1 TGCGCCAGCAGCCCGGGACAGGGGGGAGACTACGAGCAGTACTTC CASSPGQGGDYEQYF
TRBJ1-2 TRBV29-1 . . TGCAGCGTTGCGGCTACAGGGTCACGAGGCTACACCTTC CSVAATGSRGYTF
TRBJ2-7 TRBV2 . TRBD1 TGTGCCAGCAGTTCTCGGACAGGGTCGTCCTACGAGCAGTACTTC CASSSRTGSSYEQYF
TRBJ2-7 TRBV6-5 . TRBD1 TGTGCCAGCAGTTACCAGGGGGACAGAAACTACGAGCAGTACTTC CASSYQGDRNYEQYF
TRBJ1-5 TRBV15 . . TGTGCCACCAGCCGCGGGTCCTTCAATCAGCCCCAGCATTTT CATSRGSFNQPQHF
TRBJ1-2 TRBV5-6 . TRBD1 TGTGCCAGCAGCTTGAGGGCGACAGGGGGGACCTATGGCTACACCTTC CASSLRATGGTYGYTF
TRBJ1-2 TRBV6-5 . . TGTGCCAGCAGTCCAGAAACCGGCCCGAGGTATGGCTACACCTTC CASSPETGPRYGYTF
TRBJ1-2 TRBV7-9 . . TGTGCCAGCAGCTTAGTCCTGGAGAACTATGGCTACACCTTC CASSLVLENYGYTF
TRBJ2-3 TRBV5-6 . TRBD2 TGTGCCAGCAGCTCCCCTAGCGGGGTGGAAGATACGCAGTATTTT CASSSPSGVEDTQYF
TRBJ1-4 TRBV9 once . TGTGCCAGCGGAGGATTCGATGAAAAACTGTTTTTT CASGGFDEKLFF
TRBJ1-2 TRBV29-1 . . TGCAGCTTCTCAGATAGCAACTATGGCTACACCTTC CSFSDSNYGYTF
TRBJ1-2 TRBV9 . . TGTGCCAGCAGCGCCCTTTCCTATGGCTACACCTTC CASSALSYGYTF
TRBJ2-7 TRBV4-3 . . TGCGCCAGCAGCCAAGCGGGCCGAGGGTACGAGCAGTACTTC CASSQAGRGYEQYF
TRBJ2-4 TRBV5-4 . TRBD1 TGTGCCAGCGGCCAGGGGGCGGGCAGTGTCAAAAACATTCAGTACTTC CASGQGAGSVKNIQYF
TRBJ2-1 TRBV6-5 . TRBD2 TGTGCCAGCAGCCTTAGCGGGGGCCCCCCCAATGAGCAGTTCTTC CASSLSGGPPNEQFF
TRBJ2-1 TRBV6-6 . TRBD2 TGTGCCAGCAGCTCCGGGACTAGGGCCGTTCTCCGGCAGTTCTTC CASSSGTRAVLRQFF
TRBJ2-7 TRBV9 . TRBD2 TGTGCCAGCAGCGTAGAGGCGGGGGAGTCCTACGAGCAGTACTTC CASSVEAGESYEQYF
TRBJ2-7 TRBV15 . TRBD2 TGTGCCACCAGCAGAGATCGACTAGCGGGGGGGAGCTCCTACGAGCAGTACTTC CATSRDRLAGGSSYEQYF
TRBJ1-1 TRBV7-2 . . TGTGCCAGCAGCTTAGTCAGGGACACTGAAGCTTTCTTT CASSLVRDTEAFF
TRBJ2-5 TRBV30 . . TGTGCCTGGAGTGTGTTGCGAGAGACCCAGTACTTC CAWSVLRETQYF
TRBJ2-7 TRBV15 . TRBD2 TGTGCCACCAGCCCCCTTCCCCCGGGAGGCTACGAGCAGTACTTC CATSPLPPGGYEQYF
TRBJ1-6 TRBV28 . TRBD1 TGTGCCAGCAGTCCGGCTGCCGGGACAGGGGTTGATTCACCCCTCCACTTT CASSPAAGTGVDSPLHF
TRBJ2-2 TRBV18 . . TGTGCCAGCTCACCACCCCGCTCCAGGGGCCTGAACACCGGGGAGCTGTTTTTT CASSPPRSRGLNTGELFF
TRBJ2-5 TRBV27 . . TGTGCCAGCAGTTCTAACCTCCGGGAGACCCAGTACTTC CASSSNLRETQYF
TRBJ1-6 TRBV19 . TRBD1 TGTGCCAGTAGTATCGACAGGGGGGCCGTACACTATAATTCACCCCTCCACTTT CASSIDRGAVHYNSPLHF
TRBJ2-6 TRBV28 . TRBD2 TGTGCCAGCAGTTTACGGGGGGTCGGGGCCAACGTCCTGACTTTC CASSLRGVGANVLTF
TRBJ2-1 TRBV5-6 once . TGTGCCAGCAGTTCCACCGGCCAGGGTCGGAATGAGCAGTTCTTC CASSSTGQGRNEQFF
TRBJ1-4 TRBV11-2 few . TGTGCCAGCAGCCAAGTCCGGGACGGGGGGGCTAATGAAAAACTGTTTTTT CASSQVRDGGANEKLFF
TRBJ2-1 TRBV9 . . TGTGCCAGCAGCGTAGGGGGGCCCTCCTGGGAACGTACTCTTTACAATGAGCAGTTCTTC CASSVGGPSWERTLYNEQFF
TRBJ2-7 TRBV7-6 few . TGTGCCAGCAGCTTAGTGGGGGGGGCTGAATACGAGCAGTACTTC CASSLVGGAEYEQYF
TRBJ2-7 TRBV5-6 . TRBD2 TGTGCCAGCAGCTTGCGGACAGCGGGGGCCTACGAGCAGTACTTC CASSLRTAGAYEQYF
TRBJ2-4 TRBV2 . . TGTGCCAGCAGTGAAAACCTCGGACAGAAAAACAGTCAGTACTTC CASSENLGQKNSQYF
TRBJ1-1 TRBV5-5 once TRBD1 TGTGCCAGCAGCTTGATAACAGGGGGCGTGGGGGAAGCTTTCTTT CASSLITGGVGEAFF
TRBJ2-3 TRBV5-1 . TRBD1 TGCGCCAGCAGCCCAGGGACAGTGGGGGATACGCAGTATTTT CASSPGTVGDTQYF
TRBJ2-3 TRBV9 . . TGTGCCAGCAGCGTAGGGAACGGGGGCACAGATACGCAGTATTTT CASSVGNGGTDTQYF
TRBJ1-2 TRBV6-1 . TRBD1 TGTGCCAGCAGTGAAGGCCGAGGGACAGCTAACTATGGCTACACCTTC CASSEGRGTANYGYTF
TRBJ1-2 TRBV9 . . TGTGCCAGCAGCGTAGGGAGCGCCAGCTATGGCTACACCTTC CASSVGSASYGYTF
TRBJ1-5 TRBV6-1 . TRBD1 TGTGCCAGCAAAAGACAGGGTAGCAATCAGCCCCAGCATTTT CASKRQGSNQPQHF
TRBJ1-2 TRBV5-6 . . TGTGCCAGCAGCCTCGGGGTGGGTGGCTACACCTTC CASSLGVGGYTF
TRBJ1-3 TRBV29-1 . TRBD1 TGCAGCGTGACAGGGTCTGGAAACACCATATATTTT CSVTGSGNTIYF
TRBJ2-7 TRBV7-9 . TRBD1 TGTGCCAGCACTGGACAGGGGCTTCGGGAGCAGTACTTC CASTGQGLREQYF
TRBJ1-5 TRBV11-2 . . TGTGCCAGCAGCTTAGAGGGGGGGAATCAGCCCCAGCATTTT CASSLEGGNQPQHF